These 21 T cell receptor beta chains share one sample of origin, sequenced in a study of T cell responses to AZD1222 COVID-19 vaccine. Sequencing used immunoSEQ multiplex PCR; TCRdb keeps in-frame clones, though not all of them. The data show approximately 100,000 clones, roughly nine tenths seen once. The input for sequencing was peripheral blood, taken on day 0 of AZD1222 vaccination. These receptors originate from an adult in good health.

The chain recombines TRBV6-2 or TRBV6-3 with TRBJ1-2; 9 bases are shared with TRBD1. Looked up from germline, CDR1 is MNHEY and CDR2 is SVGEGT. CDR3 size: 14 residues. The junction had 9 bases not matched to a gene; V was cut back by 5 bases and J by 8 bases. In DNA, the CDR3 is TGTGCCAGCAGTCAAGCCGGGACAGGGAAAGGCTACACCTTC. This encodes CASSQAGTGKGYTF.

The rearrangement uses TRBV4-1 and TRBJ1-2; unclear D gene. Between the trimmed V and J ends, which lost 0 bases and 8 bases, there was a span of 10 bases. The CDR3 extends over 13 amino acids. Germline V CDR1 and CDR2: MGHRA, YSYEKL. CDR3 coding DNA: TGCGCCAGCAGCCAAGATCCGGACCGGGGCTACACCTTC. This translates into CASSQDPDRGYTF.

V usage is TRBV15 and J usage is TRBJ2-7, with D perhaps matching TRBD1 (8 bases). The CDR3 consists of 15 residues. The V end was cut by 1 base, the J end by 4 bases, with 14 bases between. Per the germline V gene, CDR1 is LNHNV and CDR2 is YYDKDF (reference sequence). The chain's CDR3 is CATSRATGGGYEQYF. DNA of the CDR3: TGTGCCACCAGCAGAGCCACAGGGGGAGGGTACGAGCAGTACTTC.

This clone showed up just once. The CDR3 sequence is CASSLRDRGLDEQYF. CDR3 bases: TGTGCCAGCAGCTTAAGGGACAGGGGGCTTGACGAGCAGTACTTC. The chain links TRBV7-2 to TRBJ2-7, with 12 positions matching TRBD1. The CDR3 covers 15 residues. The germline V gene has CDR1 SGHTA and CDR2 FQGNSA. The junction had 4 bases not matched to a gene; V was cut back by 2 bases and J by 5 bases.

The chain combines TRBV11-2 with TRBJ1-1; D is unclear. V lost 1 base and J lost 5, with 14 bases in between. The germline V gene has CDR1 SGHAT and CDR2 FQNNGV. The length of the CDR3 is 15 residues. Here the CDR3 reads CASSLGALGGTEAFF. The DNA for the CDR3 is TGTGCCAGCAGCTTAGGGGCTCTCGGTGGGACTGAAGCTTTCTTT.

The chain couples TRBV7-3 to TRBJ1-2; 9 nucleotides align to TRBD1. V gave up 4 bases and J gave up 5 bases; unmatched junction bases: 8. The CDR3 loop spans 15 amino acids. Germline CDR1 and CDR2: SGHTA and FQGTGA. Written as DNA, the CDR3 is TGTGCCAGCAGCTCAACTCCCGGGACAGGGTATGGCTACACCTTC. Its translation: CASSSTPGTGYGYTF.

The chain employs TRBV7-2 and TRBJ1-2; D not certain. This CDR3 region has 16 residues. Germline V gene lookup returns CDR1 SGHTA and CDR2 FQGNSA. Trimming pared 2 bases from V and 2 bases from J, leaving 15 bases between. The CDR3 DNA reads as TGTGCCAGCAGCTTATCGGGAGGAGGTGGAAACTATGGCTACACCTTC. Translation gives CASSLSGGGGNYGYTF. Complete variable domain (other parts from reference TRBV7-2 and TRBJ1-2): GAGVSQSPSNKVTEKGKDVELRCDPISGHTALYWYRQSLGQGLEFLIYFQGNSAPDKSGLPSDRFSAERTGGSVSTLTIQRTQQEDSAVYLCASSLSGGGGNYGYTFGSGTRLTVV.

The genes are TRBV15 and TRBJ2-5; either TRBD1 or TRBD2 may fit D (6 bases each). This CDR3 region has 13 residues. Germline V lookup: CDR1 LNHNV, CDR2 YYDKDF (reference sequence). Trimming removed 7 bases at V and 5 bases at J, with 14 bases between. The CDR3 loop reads CATTVGGLETQYF. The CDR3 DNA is TGTGCCACCACTGTAGGGGGGTTGGAGACCCAGTACTTC.

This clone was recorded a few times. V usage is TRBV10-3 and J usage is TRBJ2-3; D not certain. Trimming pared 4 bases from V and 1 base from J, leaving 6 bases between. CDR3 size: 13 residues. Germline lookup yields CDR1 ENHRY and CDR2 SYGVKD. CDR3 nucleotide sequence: TGTGCCATCAGTGTGCTAGGCACAGATACGCAGTATTTT. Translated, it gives CAISVLGTDTQYF.

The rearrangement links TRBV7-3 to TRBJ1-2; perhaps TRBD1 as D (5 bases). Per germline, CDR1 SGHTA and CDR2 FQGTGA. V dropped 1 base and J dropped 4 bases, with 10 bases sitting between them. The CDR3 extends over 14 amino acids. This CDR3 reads CASSLNQGGYGYTF. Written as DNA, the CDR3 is TGTGCCAGCAGCTTAAATCAGGGTGGCTATGGCTACACCTTC.

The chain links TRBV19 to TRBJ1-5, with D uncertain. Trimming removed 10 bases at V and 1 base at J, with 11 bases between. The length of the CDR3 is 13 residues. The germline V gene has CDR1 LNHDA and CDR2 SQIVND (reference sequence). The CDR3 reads CATSTESNQPQHF. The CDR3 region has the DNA TGTGCCACCAGCACAGAGAGCAATCAGCCCCAGCATTTT.

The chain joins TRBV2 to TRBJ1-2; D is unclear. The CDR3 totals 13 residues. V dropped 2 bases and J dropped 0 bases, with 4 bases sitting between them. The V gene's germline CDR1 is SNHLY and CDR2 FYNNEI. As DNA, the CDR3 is TGTGCCAGCAGTGAACCCTCTAACTATGGCTACACCTTC. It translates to CASSEPSNYGYTF.

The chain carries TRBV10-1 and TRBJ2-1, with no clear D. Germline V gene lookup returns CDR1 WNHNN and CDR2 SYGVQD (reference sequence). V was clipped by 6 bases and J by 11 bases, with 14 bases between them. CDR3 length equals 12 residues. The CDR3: CASRPLLVKQFF. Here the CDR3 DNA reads TGCGCCAGCAGGCCACTATTAGTAAAGCAGTTCTTC.

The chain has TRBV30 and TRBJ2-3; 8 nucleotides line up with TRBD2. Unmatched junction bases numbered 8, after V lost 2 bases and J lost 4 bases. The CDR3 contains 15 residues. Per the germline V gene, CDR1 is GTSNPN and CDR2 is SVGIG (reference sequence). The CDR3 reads CAWSPSGTRPDTQYF. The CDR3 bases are TGTGCCTGGAGTCCCAGCGGGACTAGACCAGATACGCAGTATTTT.

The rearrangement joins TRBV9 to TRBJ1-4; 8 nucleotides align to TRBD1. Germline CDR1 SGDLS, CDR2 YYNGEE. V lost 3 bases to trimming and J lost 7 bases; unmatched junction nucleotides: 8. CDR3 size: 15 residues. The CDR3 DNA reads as TGTGCCAGCAGCGAGCTACAGGGGGGTGTTGAAAAACTGTTTTTT. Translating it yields CASSELQGGVEKLFF.

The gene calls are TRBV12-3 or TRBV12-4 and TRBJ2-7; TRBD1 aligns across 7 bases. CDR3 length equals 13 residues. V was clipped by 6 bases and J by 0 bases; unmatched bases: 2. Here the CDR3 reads CASRGQTSYEQYF. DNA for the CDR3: TGTGCCAGCAGGGGACAGACCTCCTACGAGCAGTACTTC.

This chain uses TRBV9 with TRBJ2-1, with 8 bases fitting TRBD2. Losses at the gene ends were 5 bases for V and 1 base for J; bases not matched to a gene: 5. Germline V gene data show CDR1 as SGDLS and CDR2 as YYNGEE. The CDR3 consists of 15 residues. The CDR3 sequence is CASSYGGASYNEQFF. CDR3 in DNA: TGTGCCAGCAGTTACGGGGGGGCGTCCTACAATGAGCAGTTCTTC. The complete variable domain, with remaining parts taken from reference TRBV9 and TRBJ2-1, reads DSGVTQTPKHLITATGQRVTLRCSPRSGDLSVYWYQQSLDQGLQFLIQYYNGEERAKGNILERFSAQQFPDLHSELNLSSLELGDSALYFCASSYGGASYNEQFFGPGTRLTVL.

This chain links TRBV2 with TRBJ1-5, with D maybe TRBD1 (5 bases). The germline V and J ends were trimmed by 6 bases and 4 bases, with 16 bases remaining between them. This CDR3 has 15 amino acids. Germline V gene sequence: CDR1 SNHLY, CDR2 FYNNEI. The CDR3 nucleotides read TGTGCCAGCAGCGAGACCCGGGGCGCGAATCAGCCCCAGCATTTT. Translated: CASSETRGANQPQHF.

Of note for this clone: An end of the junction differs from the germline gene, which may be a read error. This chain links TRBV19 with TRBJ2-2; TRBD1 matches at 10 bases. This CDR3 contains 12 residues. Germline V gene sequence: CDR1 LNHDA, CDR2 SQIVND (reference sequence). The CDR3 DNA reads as TGTGCCAGTAGTCCTCGACAGGGGGCGCGGGTTTTT. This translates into CASSPRQGARVF.

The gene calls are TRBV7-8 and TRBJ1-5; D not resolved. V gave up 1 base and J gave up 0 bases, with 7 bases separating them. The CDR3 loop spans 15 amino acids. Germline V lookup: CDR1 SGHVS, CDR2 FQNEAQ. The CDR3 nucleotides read TGTGCCAGCAGCTTAGAGACGGCTAGCAATCAGCCCCAGCATTTT. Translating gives CASSLETASNQPQHF.

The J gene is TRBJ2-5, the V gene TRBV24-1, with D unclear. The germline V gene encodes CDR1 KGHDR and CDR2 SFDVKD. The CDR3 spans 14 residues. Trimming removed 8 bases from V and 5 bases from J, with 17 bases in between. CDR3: CATMGSLGRETQYF. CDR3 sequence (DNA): TGTGCCACCATGGGGTCTCTAGGCCGGGAGACCCAGTACTTC.